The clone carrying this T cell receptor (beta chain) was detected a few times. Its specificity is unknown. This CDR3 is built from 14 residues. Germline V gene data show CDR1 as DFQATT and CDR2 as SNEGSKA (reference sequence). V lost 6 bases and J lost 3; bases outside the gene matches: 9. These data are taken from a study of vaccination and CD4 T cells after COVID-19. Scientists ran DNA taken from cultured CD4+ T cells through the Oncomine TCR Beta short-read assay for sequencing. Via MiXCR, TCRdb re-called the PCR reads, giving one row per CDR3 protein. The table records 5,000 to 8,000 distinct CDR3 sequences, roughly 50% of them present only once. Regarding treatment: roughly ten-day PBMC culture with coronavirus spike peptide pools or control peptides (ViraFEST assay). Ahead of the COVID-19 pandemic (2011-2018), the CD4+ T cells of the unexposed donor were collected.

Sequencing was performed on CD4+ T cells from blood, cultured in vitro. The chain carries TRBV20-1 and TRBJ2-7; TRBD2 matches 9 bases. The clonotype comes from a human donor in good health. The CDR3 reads CSAPAGGPGYEQYF. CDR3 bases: TGCAGTGCCCCGGCGGGGGGGCCAGGCTACGAGCAGTACTTC.